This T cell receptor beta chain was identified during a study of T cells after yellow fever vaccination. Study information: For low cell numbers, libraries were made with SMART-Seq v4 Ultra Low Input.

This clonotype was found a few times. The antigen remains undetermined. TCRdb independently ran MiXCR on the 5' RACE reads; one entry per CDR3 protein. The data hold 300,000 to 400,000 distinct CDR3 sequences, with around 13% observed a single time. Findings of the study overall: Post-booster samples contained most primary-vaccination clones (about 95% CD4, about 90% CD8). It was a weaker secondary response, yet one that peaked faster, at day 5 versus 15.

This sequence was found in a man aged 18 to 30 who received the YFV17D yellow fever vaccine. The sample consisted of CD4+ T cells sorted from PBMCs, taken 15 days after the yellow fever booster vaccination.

The CDR3 loop is CASSQGGIDGYTF. CDR3 DNA sequence: TGTGCCAGCAGCCAAGGGGGAATCGATGGCTACACCTTC. J is TRBJ1-2 and V is TRBV3-1; D ambiguous. Germline V CDR1 and CDR2: LGHDT, YNNKEL (reference sequence). The length of the CDR3 is 13 residues. The V and J ends lost 1 base and 6 bases respectively, with 9 bases between them.